Listed here are 17 T cell receptor beta chains from one sample, sequenced in a study of molecular identifiers for immune sequencing clone quantification (dated by TCRdb to between 2017 and 2018). Libraries were built with PCR. TCRdb shows the sequencer as NextSeq 500. TCRdb reprocessing: public reads trimmed at Q25 with fastp, clones called with MiXCR, in-frame beta chains kept. For every CDR3 protein sequence, its rows merge into one entry that carries the most common genes and DNA. Here the sample has approximately 630,000 distinct CDR3 sequences; roughly 23% occur a single time. The top ten constitute about 0.84% of the sample. Sequences were obtained from naive CD8+ T cells from blood, with Jurkat cell RNA spiked in. The sample's cell subset or site, from its label and the paper: FACS-sorted CD8+CD4-CCR7+CD45RA+ naive T cells. These receptors all come from a human donor in good health. Some libraries in this study had Jurkat cell RNA spiked in.

The gene calls are TRBV30 and TRBJ1-5; tentative D call: TRBD1 (5 bases). The germline V gene encodes CDR1 GTSNPN and CDR2 SVGIG (reference sequence). The CDR3 consists of 15 residues. V was shortened by 2 bases and J by 1 base, with 12 bases between the two germline ends. The CDR3 DNA reads as TGTGCCTGGAGTCCCGGGACCGCAAGCAATCAGCCCCAGCATTTT. Amino acid sequence: CAWSPGTASNQPQHF.

Comment on this clonotype: This sequence may be a read error, since a much larger clone differs from it by one base. The V call is TRBV19, the J call TRBJ2-5; 8 bases fit TRBD1. CDR1 is LNHDA, CDR2 SQIVND, per germline (reference sequence). Trimming at V came to 1 base and at J to 7 bases, leaving 8 bases not matched to a gene. The CDR3 totals 15 residues. The CDR3 sequence is CASSIGGRGRVTQYF. As DNA, the CDR3 is TGTGCCAGTAGTATAGGGGGCAGGGGGCGCGTGACCCAGTACTTC.

This clonotype showed up many times. V and J are TRBV30 and TRBJ2-7; perhaps D is TRBD1 or TRBD2 (5 bases each). The germline gives CDR1 GTSNPN, CDR2 SVGIG (reference sequence). This CDR3 has 13 amino acids. Trimming cost V 5 bases and J 2 bases, with 13 bases left between them. CDR3 coding DNA: TGTGCCTGGGGGACCGGCGTCGCCTACGAGCAGTACTTC. Translating it yields CAWGTGVAYEQYF.

This clonotype was counted at least ten times. The chain has TRBV20-1 and TRBJ2-3; D possibly corresponds to TRBD2 (6 bases). V was clipped by 3 bases and J by 0 bases, with 13 bases between them. CDR1 and CDR2 from the germline V gene are DFQATT and SNEGSKA (reference sequence). The CDR3 has 15 residues. In DNA form, the CDR3 reads TGCAGTGCTAGTGCAGCGGGCAGGAGCACAGATACGCAGTATTTT. Its translation: CSASAAGRSTDTQYF.

As to this clonotype: This may be a read error: a much more frequent sequence differs by one nucleotide. V and J are TRBV9 and TRBJ1-1; D is unclear. The CDR3 loop spans 15 amino acids. Germline values: CDR1 SGDLS, CDR2 YYNGEE. The CDR3 DNA is TGTGTCAGCAGCGTAGCATCCCACGGAAACACTGAAGCTTTCTTT. Amino acid sequence: CVSSVASHGNTEAFF.

Note on this clonotype: A much larger clone sits a single nucleotide away, making a read error possible. This chain connects TRBV7-9 to TRBJ2-2, with D possibly being TRBD2 (6 bases). Germline-derived CDR1 and CDR2 are SEHNR and FQNEAQ (reference sequence). V dropped 4 bases and J dropped 13 bases, with 19 bases sitting between them. The CDR3 extends over 14 amino acids. Here the CDR3 reads CASSSLPHSEGLFF. CDR3 DNA sequence: TGTGCCAGCAGCTCACTCCCCCATTCGGAGGGGCTGTTTTTT.

V and J are TRBV20-1 and TRBJ2-1, with 7 bases fitting TRBD1. The germline V gene encodes CDR1 DFQATT and CDR2 SNEGSKA (reference sequence). V lost 5 bases to trimming and J lost 3 bases; unmatched junction nucleotides: 10. This CDR3 is 15 amino acids long. CDR3 DNA sequence: TGCAGTGCTTCAATACCGGGACAGATCTACAATGAGCAGTTCTTC. It yields the protein CSASIPGQIYNEQFF.

This clonotype showed up just a few times. The chain carries TRBV4-3 and TRBJ2-1; perhaps TRBD2 as D (6 bases). This CDR3 is 16 amino acids long. V was clipped by 3 bases and J by 4 bases, with 16 bases between them. Per the germline V gene, CDR1 is LGHNA and CDR2 is YSLEER. CDR3 protein: CASSQIKRGRYNEQFF. The CDR3 DNA follows: TGCGCCAGCAGCCAGATTAAACGGGGGAGATACAATGAGCAGTTCTTC.

CDR3 sequence: CASSSSFRVDSKTSAYEQYF. In DNA form, the CDR3 reads TGTGCCAGCAGCTCCTCCTTCCGGGTCGACAGTAAGACATCTGCCTACGAGCAGTACTTC. The V and J genes are TRBV5-6 and TRBJ2-7; D perhaps matches TRBD1 (5 bases). In germline, CDR1 is SGHDT, CDR2 YYEEEE. V was pared by 3 bases and J by 2 bases, with 30 bases between. The CDR3 has 20 residues.

As regards this clonotype: This sequence may be a read error, since a much larger clone differs from it by one base. V and J are TRBV27 and TRBJ2-6, with D possibly TRBD1 on 6 matching bases. Looked up from germline, CDR1 is MNHEY and CDR2 is SMNVEV (reference sequence). The CDR3 has 16 amino acids. The CDR3 reads CASIIQGEAGANVLAF. The DNA for the CDR3 is TGTGCCAGCATTATACAGGGTGAGGCTGGGGCCAACGTCCTGGCTTTC. The whole variable domain, remainder taken from reference TRBV27 and TRBJ2-6, is EAQVTQNPRYLITVTGKKLTVTCSQNMNHEYMSWYRQDPGLGLRQIYYSMNVEVTDKGDVPEGYKVSRKEKRNFPLILESPSPNQTSLYFCASIIQGEAGANVLAFGAGSRLTVL.

This clonotype was detected only a few times. The chain joins TRBV30 to TRBJ2-1; D ambiguous. V lost 3 bases to trimming and J lost 0 bases, with 9 bases between them. CDR1 and CDR2 (germline): GTSNPN, SVGIG (reference sequence). The CDR3 sequence is 14 residues long. DNA of the CDR3: TGTGCCTGGAGGGGCGACCGCTCCTACAATGAGCAGTTCTTC. This sequence encodes CAWRGDRSYNEQFF.

The rearrangement joins TRBV27 to TRBJ2-7; 7 nucleotides align to TRBD2. Trimming cost V 5 bases and J 6 bases; bases outside gene matches: 13. CDR1 and CDR2 from the germline V gene are MNHEY and SMNVEV (reference sequence). The CDR3 loop spans 15 amino acids. CDR3 sequence reads: CASSGAPGGEGEQYF. As DNA, the CDR3 is TGTGCCAGCAGTGGAGCCCCTGGGGGGGAGGGCGAGCAGTACTTC.

This clonotype has ten or more counts. The V gene is TRBV19, the J gene TRBJ2-3; a weak D match, TRBD1 (5 bases). Germline V gene data show CDR1 as LNHDA and CDR2 as SQIVND (reference sequence). V lost 3 bases to trimming and J lost 5 bases, with 9 bases between them. The CDR3 has 13 residues. CDR3 residues: CASSMTDGDTQYF. In DNA, the CDR3 is TGTGCCAGTAGTATGACAGACGGAGATACGCAGTATTTT.

This chain connects TRBV7-8 to TRBJ2-2, with 11 bases identical to TRBD2. The CDR3 has 17 amino acids. The ends lost 1 base at V and 6 bases at J; junction bases unmatched: 7. Germline assignment: CDR1 SGHVS and CDR2 FQNEAQ. The CDR3 DNA sequence: TGTGCCAGCAGCTTAGATAGGCTAGCGGGGGGTGCCGGGGAGCTGTTTTTT. It codes for CASSLDRLAGGAGELFF.

CDR3 sequence: CASSILGRVSDQPQHF. The CDR3 region has the DNA TGTGCCAGCAGCATTCTTGGCAGGGTTTCCGATCAGCCCCAGCATTTT. This rearrangement joins TRBV9 to TRBJ1-5; tentative D call: TRBD1 (5 bases). CDR3 length equals 16 residues. Germline lookup yields CDR1 SGDLS and CDR2 YYNGEE. V was cut by 4 bases and J by 5 bases, with 19 bases left in between.

This clonotype has a handful of counts. The chain couples TRBV9 to TRBJ1-1; D is uncertain. Germline V lookup: CDR1 SGDLS, CDR2 YYNGEE. V was pared by 3 bases and J by 3 bases, with 12 bases between. The CDR3 sequence is 14 residues long. CDR3 residues: CASSGPGGYTEAFF. In DNA, the CDR3 is TGTGCCAGCAGCGGACCTGGAGGGTACACTGAAGCTTTCTTT. Full variable domain (missing parts from reference TRBV9 and TRBJ1-1): DSGVTQTPKHLITATGQRVTLRCSPRSGDLSVYWYQQSLDQGLQFLIQYYNGEERAKGNILERFSAQQFPDLHSELNLSSLELGDSALYFCASSGPGGYTEAFFGQGTRLTVV.

To note about this clonotype: This could be a read error, since a much larger clone is one nucleotide away. The chain combines TRBV7-9 with TRBJ2-3; D not resolved. Trimming removed 1 base at V and 2 bases at J, with 16 bases between. Germline V lookup: CDR1 SEHNR, CDR2 FQNEAQ (reference sequence). The CDR3 has 17 amino acids. The CDR3 is CASSLVSGGTITDTQYF. In DNA form, the CDR3 reads TGTGCCAGCAGCTTAGTGTCGGGCGGAACCATCACAGATACGCAGTATTTT.